The clone carrying this T cell receptor (beta chain) was seen a single time. The antigen is unknown. With 1 base removed from V and 7 bases from J, the gap between germline ends came to 20 bases. This CDR3 comprises 16 residues. Germline V lookup: CDR1 MNHNS, CDR2 SASEGT. The sample is drawn from a study of cytomegalovirus exposure and HLA in healthy donors. Looking at the study overall: Genotyping of under 500 donors showed that roughly 80% belonged to the Caucasian-associated ancestry cluster.

PCR used 60 Vbeta primers and 13 Jbeta primers. Sequencing used immunoSEQ multiplex PCR; TCRdb keeps in-frame clones, though not all of them. There are some 38,000 clones in the sample; 60% to 75% occur only once, and roughly 4% lies in the top ten. Study-wide findings and caveats: What a later analysis reportedly showed was that an Asian-associated ancestry cluster had fewer N-insertions than the approximately 700-donor mean. Sequencing likely generated an artifact that appeared as a cluster of highly shared sequence variants.

The source is a man aged 35-49 years in good health and CMV-seronegative. The chain combines TRBV6-1 with TRBJ2-7; tentative D call: TRBD2 (7 bases). Material: PBMCs. In nucleotides, the CDR3 is TGTGCCAGCAGTGAAGTAAGGTGGGGGGGCCGAAGGGAGCAGTACTTC. It yields the protein CASSEVRWGGRREQYF.